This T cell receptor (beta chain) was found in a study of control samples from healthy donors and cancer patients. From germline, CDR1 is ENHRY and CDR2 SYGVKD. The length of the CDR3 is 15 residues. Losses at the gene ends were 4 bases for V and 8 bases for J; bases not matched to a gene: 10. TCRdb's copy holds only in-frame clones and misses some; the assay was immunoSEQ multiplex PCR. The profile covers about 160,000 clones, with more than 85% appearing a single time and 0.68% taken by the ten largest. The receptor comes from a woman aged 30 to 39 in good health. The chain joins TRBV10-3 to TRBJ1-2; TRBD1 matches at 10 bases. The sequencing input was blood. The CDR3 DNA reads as TGTGCCATCAGTGCTGAACAGACAGGGGGCCAAGGCTACACCTTC. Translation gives CAISAEQTGGQGYTF.